Listed below are T cell receptor beta chains from one sample, sequenced in a study of CD8 T cells in ankylosing spondylitis. MiXCR, run by TCRdb on the 5' RACE reads, gives a single entry per CDR3 protein. The data show fewer than 750,000 distinct CDR3 sequences, with 15% to 20% seen just once and around a fifth held by the top ten. The material sequenced was blood, either unsorted or a sorted T cell fraction (not recorded which). All receptors come from a male donor with ankylosing spondylitis. Both conserved end residues are part of each CDR3. The order of the fields is J gene, D gene, clone size, V gene, CDR3 DNA, CDR3 protein. The D gene is left open where the match is weak. Clone size is shown for a subset of rows, as once, few, many or a class of expanded clone.

J gene: TRBJ2-5
D gene: NA
clone size: few
V gene: TRBV11-2
CDR3 DNA: TGTGCCAGCAGCCCCCCAGAGATCCAAGAGACCCAGTACTTC
CDR3 protein: CASSPPEIQETQYF

J gene: TRBJ1-5
D gene: NA
clone size: few
V gene: TRBV10-3
CDR3 DNA: TGTGCCATCAGTGAGTCCGCAGTTAATCAGCCCCAGCATTTT
CDR3 protein: CAISESAVNQPQHF

J gene: TRBJ2-3
D gene: TRBD1
clone size: NA
V gene: TRBV6-1
CDR3 DNA: TGTGCCAGCAAGGGGGACAGGGGGTACACAGATACGCAGTATTTT
CDR3 protein: CASKGDRGYTDTQYF

J gene: TRBJ2-3
D gene: NA
clone size: NA
V gene: TRBV10-3
CDR3 DNA: TGTGCCATCAGTGAAGACCAGGCGCAGTATTTT
CDR3 protein: CAISEDQAQYF

J gene: TRBJ1-5
D gene: TRBD1
clone size: few
V gene: TRBV28
CDR3 DNA: TGTGCCAGCAGTTTGTTTCTAACGAGGACAGGGGGCGAGAGCAATCAGCCCCAGCATTTT
CDR3 protein: CASSLFLTRTGGESNQPQHF

J gene: TRBJ2-5
D gene: TRBD1
clone size: few
V gene: TRBV7-8
CDR3 DNA: TGTGCCAGCAGCTTAGTTACAGGGGTTGCCGAGACCCAGTACTTC
CDR3 protein: CASSLVTGVAETQYF

J gene: TRBJ2-3
D gene: NA
clone size: few
V gene: TRBV15
CDR3 DNA: TGTGCCACCAGCAGAGATCGCGACGCTACAGATACGCAGTATTTT
CDR3 protein: CATSRDRDATDTQYF

J gene: TRBJ2-7
D gene: NA
clone size: few
V gene: TRBV7-4
CDR3 DNA: TGTGCCAGCAGCTTTTCCGGCGGGTTCCCTTTCTACGAGCAGTACTTC
CDR3 protein: CASSFSGGFPFYEQYF

J gene: TRBJ2-7
D gene: NA
clone size: few
V gene: TRBV21-1
CDR3 DNA: TGTGCCAGCAGCAAAAGAGGTTTTTACGAGCAGTACTTC
CDR3 protein: CASSKRGFYEQYF

J gene: TRBJ2-5
D gene: NA
clone size: NA
V gene: TRBV10-1
CDR3 DNA: TGCGCCAGCAGTACAGGGTCGGAAGAGACCCAGTACTTC
CDR3 protein: CASSTGSEETQYF

J gene: TRBJ1-1
D gene: NA
clone size: few
V gene: TRBV4-2
CDR3 DNA: TGTGCCAGCAGCCAAGGGGGGGGCAGGGGTGGCACTGAAGCTTTCTTT
CDR3 protein: CASSQGGGRGGTEAFF

J gene: TRBJ2-7
D gene: NA
clone size: few
V gene: TRBV30
CDR3 DNA: TGTGCCCGATCTGGGAGCAGAGCCTACGAGCAGTACTTC
CDR3 protein: CARSGSRAYEQYF

J gene: TRBJ2-1
D gene: NA
clone size: NA
V gene: TRBV2
CDR3 DNA: TGTGCCAGCAGTGTGGCGTTCTACAATGAGCAGTTCTTC
CDR3 protein: CASSVAFYNEQFF

J gene: TRBJ2-7
D gene: TRBD1
clone size: NA
V gene: TRBV7-2
CDR3 DNA: TGTGCCAGCAGGATTCGACAGGGGGCTTACGAGCAGTACTTC
CDR3 protein: CASRIRQGAYEQYF

J gene: TRBJ2-5
D gene: NA
clone size: NA
V gene: TRBV6-2/TRBV6-3
CDR3 DNA: TGTGCCAGCAGTTATCCACATCAGACCCAGTACTTC
CDR3 protein: CASSYPHQTQYF

J gene: TRBJ2-1
D gene: NA
clone size: few
V gene: TRBV5-1
CDR3 DNA: TGCGCCAGCAGCTTGTCGGGTTCTCTTGAGCAGTTCTTC
CDR3 protein: CASSLSGSLEQFF

J gene: TRBJ1-1
D gene: NA
clone size: NA
V gene: TRBV20-1
CDR3 DNA: TGCAGTGCTAGAATTCGGCTCCGAGACAGAGGGTTGAACACTGAAGCTTTCTTT
CDR3 protein: CSARIRLRDRGLNTEAFF

J gene: TRBJ2-2
D gene: NA
clone size: NA
V gene: TRBV2
CDR3 DNA: TGTGCCAGCAGTGAAAGTGTTATCGGGGAGCTGTTTTTT
CDR3 protein: CASSESVIGELFF

J gene: TRBJ2-7
D gene: NA
clone size: few
V gene: TRBV27
CDR3 DNA: TGTGCCAGCAGTTTCTTCCCCGGAACGAGATACGAGCAGTACTTC
CDR3 protein: CASSFFPGTRYEQYF

J gene: TRBJ2-2
D gene: NA
clone size: NA
V gene: TRBV21-1
CDR3 DNA: TGTGCCAGCAGCTCCAAACCGGGACAAATGCGGGAGCTGTTTTTT
CDR3 protein: CASSSKPGQMRELFF

J gene: TRBJ2-3
D gene: NA
clone size: few
V gene: TRBV6-1
CDR3 DNA: TGTGCCAGCACCAAACAGGGAGGCCCAGATACGCAGTATTTT
CDR3 protein: CASTKQGGPDTQYF

J gene: TRBJ2-7
D gene: TRBD2
clone size: few
V gene: TRBV20-1
CDR3 DNA: TGCAGTGCCACTCGGGGGGGTAACTCCTACGAGCAGTACTTC
CDR3 protein: CSATRGGNSYEQYF

J gene: TRBJ2-1
D gene: TRBD2
clone size: NA
V gene: TRBV12-3/TRBV12-4
CDR3 DNA: TGTGCCAGCAGCTCGACTAGCGGGGGATACTACAATGAGCAGTTCTTC
CDR3 protein: CASSSTSGGYYNEQFF

J gene: TRBJ2-5
D gene: TRBD2
clone size: NA
V gene: TRBV27
CDR3 DNA: TGTGCCAGCAGTCACCGGGACCCTAGCGGGGCAAGGGTCCAAGAGACCCAGTACTTC
CDR3 protein: CASSHRDPSGARVQETQYF

J gene: TRBJ2-5
D gene: TRBD2
clone size: few
V gene: TRBV4-1
CDR3 DNA: TGCGCCAGCAGGCTATCCTCTACTAGCGGGAGCGAGACCCAGTACTTC
CDR3 protein: CASRLSSTSGSETQYF

J gene: TRBJ1-3
D gene: NA
clone size: few
V gene: TRBV7-8
CDR3 DNA: TGTGCCAGCAGAGTCTCGAAGGGCCGAGGAAACACCATATATTTT
CDR3 protein: CASRVSKGRGNTIYF

J gene: TRBJ1-1
D gene: NA
clone size: many
V gene: TRBV3-1
CDR3 DNA: TGTGCCAGCAGCCACGTGGGGGGCACTGAAGCTTTCTTT
CDR3 protein: CASSHVGGTEAFF

J gene: TRBJ2-3
D gene: NA
clone size: few
V gene: TRBV5-1
CDR3 DNA: TGCGCCAGCAGCATAAGAGGGACTAGCACAGATACGCAGTATTTT
CDR3 protein: CASSIRGTSTDTQYF

J gene: TRBJ2-6
D gene: NA
clone size: few
V gene: TRBV2
CDR3 DNA: TGTGCCAGCAGCTCTGACCCCTCTGGGGCCAACGTCCTGACTTTC
CDR3 protein: CASSSDPSGANVLTF

J gene: TRBJ2-5
D gene: NA
clone size: few
V gene: TRBV5-4
CDR3 DNA: TGTGCCAGCAGCGTCCGGGACAAACAAGAGACCCAGTACTTC
CDR3 protein: CASSVRDKQETQYF

J gene: TRBJ2-2
D gene: TRBD1
clone size: NA
V gene: TRBV5-1
CDR3 DNA: TGCGCCAGCAGCATAGGACAGGGAACCACCGGGGAGCTGTTTTTT
CDR3 protein: CASSIGQGTTGELFF

J gene: TRBJ2-2
D gene: NA
clone size: many
V gene: TRBV12-3/TRBV12-4
CDR3 DNA: TGTGCCAGCAGTCCCAGACACAACACCGGGGAGCTGTTTTTT
CDR3 protein: CASSPRHNTGELFF

J gene: TRBJ2-7
D gene: NA
clone size: NA
V gene: TRBV28
CDR3 DNA: TGTGCCAGCAGTTTACAGGGGATAGGCTACGAGCAGTACTTC
CDR3 protein: CASSLQGIGYEQYF

J gene: TRBJ2-7
D gene: NA
clone size: NA
V gene: TRBV20-1
CDR3 DNA: TGCAGTGCTGGGTTTGGGGTTACATACGAGCAGTACTTC
CDR3 protein: CSAGFGVTYEQYF

J gene: TRBJ2-2
D gene: TRBD2
clone size: few
V gene: TRBV7-6
CDR3 DNA: TGTGCCAGCAGCCCGACAGCCGGGACTAGCAGGAACACCGGGGAGCTGTTTTTT
CDR3 protein: CASSPTAGTSRNTGELFF

J gene: TRBJ1-3
D gene: NA
clone size: few
V gene: TRBV12-3/TRBV12-4
CDR3 DNA: TGTGCCAGCAGTTGGAATTCTGGAAACACCATATATTTT
CDR3 protein: CASSWNSGNTIYF

J gene: TRBJ2-1
D gene: TRBD2
clone size: NA
V gene: TRBV20-1
CDR3 DNA: TGCAGTGCTAGCGGGACTAGGGGCGAGCAGTTCTTC
CDR3 protein: CSASGTRGEQFF

J gene: TRBJ2-5
D gene: TRBD1
clone size: many
V gene: TRBV4-1
CDR3 DNA: TGCGCCAGCAGATGGGACAGGGGACAAGAGACCCAGTACTTC
CDR3 protein: CASRWDRGQETQYF

J gene: TRBJ2-3
D gene: NA
clone size: many
V gene: TRBV5-1
CDR3 DNA: TGCGCCAGCAGTCAACCTACAGATACGCAGTATTTT
CDR3 protein: CASSQPTDTQYF

J gene: TRBJ1-1
D gene: NA
clone size: NA
V gene: TRBV4-3
CDR3 DNA: TGCGCCAGCAGCCAAGGGCTAGGGGGGAACACTGAAGCTTTCTTT
CDR3 protein: CASSQGLGGNTEAFF

J gene: TRBJ1-1
D gene: NA
clone size: few
V gene: TRBV9
CDR3 DNA: TGTGCCAGCAGCGCCTTTGCGGAGAACACTGAAGCTTTCTTT
CDR3 protein: CASSAFAENTEAFF

J gene: TRBJ2-5
D gene: NA
clone size: few
V gene: TRBV11-2
CDR3 DNA: TGTGCCAGCAGCATAAGGGGAGAGACCCAGTACTTC
CDR3 protein: CASSIRGETQYF

J gene: TRBJ2-5
D gene: TRBD2
clone size: NA
V gene: TRBV6-1
CDR3 DNA: TGTGCCAGCAGTCCCGGACTAGCGGGAGGGCCGATAGAGACCCAGTACTTC
CDR3 protein: CASSPGLAGGPIETQYF

J gene: TRBJ2-1
D gene: NA
clone size: NA
V gene: TRBV5-1
CDR3 DNA: TGCGCCAGCAGCCTATCACTAGTGGAATCCTCCTACAATGAGCAGTTCTTC
CDR3 protein: CASSLSLVESSYNEQFF

J gene: TRBJ1-2
D gene: NA
clone size: NA
V gene: TRBV5-1
CDR3 DNA: TGCGCCAGCAGCTTGGGGGACCCTATCAGCCATGGCTACACCTTC
CDR3 protein: CASSLGDPISHGYTF

J gene: TRBJ1-1
D gene: NA
clone size: few
V gene: TRBV3-1
CDR3 DNA: TGTGCCAGCAGCCAACTTCGGCTATGGATGATCTTT
CDR3 protein: CASSQLRLWMIF

J gene: TRBJ1-2
D gene: NA
clone size: NA
V gene: TRBV27
CDR3 DNA: TGTGCCAGCAGCCCCAATTCCCCCCGTAGTGGCTACACCTTC
CDR3 protein: CASSPNSPRSGYTF

J gene: TRBJ2-3
D gene: TRBD2
clone size: NA
V gene: TRBV5-1
CDR3 DNA: TGCGCCAGCAGCATACGGACTAGCGGCACAGATACGCAGTATTTT
CDR3 protein: CASSIRTSGTDTQYF

J gene: TRBJ1-1
D gene: TRBD1
clone size: NA
V gene: TRBV5-1
CDR3 DNA: TGCGCCAGCAGCTCGTTGACAGGGCTAAGAAGGGACACTGAAGCTTTCTTT
CDR3 protein: CASSSLTGLRRDTEAFF

J gene: TRBJ1-6
D gene: NA
clone size: NA
V gene: TRBV28
CDR3 DNA: TGTGCCAGCGACGCAGGGTACGATGGGGCACCCCTCCACTTT
CDR3 protein: CASDAGYDGAPLHF

J gene: TRBJ1-2
D gene: NA
clone size: few
V gene: TRBV12-3/TRBV12-4
CDR3 DNA: TGTGCCAGCAGTTTTTTCGGTGGCTATGGCTACACCTTC
CDR3 protein: CASSFFGGYGYTF

J gene: TRBJ2-7
D gene: TRBD2
clone size: many
V gene: TRBV10-3
CDR3 DNA: TGTGCCATCAGTGAATGGGAGGGGTCGCTCACCTACGAGCAGTACTTC
CDR3 protein: CAISEWEGSLTYEQYF

J gene: TRBJ2-6
D gene: NA
clone size: NA
V gene: TRBV29-1
CDR3 DNA: TGCAGCGTTGAAGATCGCAGGGCTGGGGCCAACGTCCTGACTTTC
CDR3 protein: CSVEDRRAGANVLTF

J gene: TRBJ2-3
D gene: TRBD2
clone size: NA
V gene: TRBV15
CDR3 DNA: TGTGCCACCACCCGTTATAGCGGGAGGGAAAGCACAGATACGCAGTATTTT
CDR3 protein: CATTRYSGRESTDTQYF

J gene: TRBJ1-3
D gene: TRBD1
clone size: NA
V gene: TRBV7-9
CDR3 DNA: TGTGCCAGCAGCTTAGGACAGGGCCTCTCTGGAAACACCATATATTTT
CDR3 protein: CASSLGQGLSGNTIYF

J gene: TRBJ1-5
D gene: TRBD1
clone size: few
V gene: TRBV5-6
CDR3 DNA: TGTGCCAGCAGCCATCGGACAGGGGATCAGCCCCAGCATTTT
CDR3 protein: CASSHRTGDQPQHF

J gene: TRBJ2-3
D gene: NA
clone size: NA
V gene: TRBV11-2
CDR3 DNA: TGTGCCAGCAGCTTAAGTTTCCGTGGAGATACGCAGTATTTT
CDR3 protein: CASSLSFRGDTQYF

J gene: TRBJ2-4
D gene: NA
clone size: NA
V gene: TRBV20-1
CDR3 DNA: TGCAGTGCTAGAGATCTAAGGCGAACAACCTCGGGCATTCAGTACTTC
CDR3 protein: CSARDLRRTTSGIQYF